These 14 T cell receptor beta chains share one sample of origin, sequenced in a study of T cells after yellow fever vaccination. Via MiXCR, TCRdb re-called the 5' RACE reads, giving one row per CDR3 protein. Of more than 300,000 distinct CDR3 sequences listed, around 7% were seen once; the top ten hold roughly a sixth. The sequenced sample was PBMCs, obtained about 49 days after the first yellow fever vaccination. All receptors derive from a young man who received the YFV17D yellow fever vaccine.

The chain couples TRBV5-6 to TRBJ2-1, with 9 bases lining up with TRBD1. J was trimmed by 8 bases and V by 2 bases; bases with no gene match: 5. The CDR3 is made up of 14 amino acids. Germline assignment: CDR1 SGHDT and CDR2 YYEEEE. CDR3 DNA sequence: TGTGCCAGCAGCTTAGGACAGGGGTTCGATGAGCAGTTCTTC. It specifies CASSLGQGFDEQFF.

The chain joins TRBV27 to TRBJ1-2; D not certain. V was shortened by 2 bases and J by 2 bases, with 9 bases between the two germline ends. Germline CDR1 reads MNHEY; CDR2 reads SMNVEV (reference sequence). This CDR3 contains 14 residues. CDR3 protein: CASSLEGTNYGYTF. The CDR3 DNA follows: TGTGCCAGCAGTTTAGAAGGTACCAACTATGGCTACACCTTC.

Written as DNA, the CDR3 is TGTGCCAGCCACTCTGGGCAGGTCAATGAGCAGTTCTTC. Amino acid sequence: CASHSGQVNEQFF. The V and J genes are TRBV3-1 and TRBJ2-1, with D unresolved. Germline CDR1 and CDR2: LGHDT and YNNKEL (reference sequence). This CDR3 has 13 amino acids. V lost 8 bases, J lost 6 bases, and 14 bases lay in between.

There are a few counts of this clonotype. The chain has TRBV6-2 or TRBV6-3 and TRBJ2-1; 7 nucleotides line up with TRBD2. V dropped 2 bases and J dropped 8; count of bases not matched to a gene: 6. Germline-derived CDR1 and CDR2 are MNHEY and SVGEGT. CDR3 length: 14 residues. The CDR3 bases are TGTGCCAGCAGTTACCGGGGAGGGAACCATGAGCAGTTCTTC. Its protein is CASSYRGGNHEQFF.

This clonotype was recorded a few times. The genes are TRBV6-1 and TRBJ2-3, with 11 bases fitting TRBD2. The CDR3 covers 17 residues. The ends lost 7 bases at V and 2 bases at J; junction bases unmatched: 11. CDR1 MNHNS and CDR2 SASEGT come from the germline V gene. The CDR3 region is CASTHPGLAADTDTQYF. The CDR3 coding sequence is TGTGCCAGCACACACCCGGGACTAGCGGCCGACACAGATACGCAGTATTTT.

This clonotype was counted only a few times. The V call is TRBV4-3, the J call TRBJ2-3, with 13 bases matching TRBD2. Per the germline V gene, CDR1 is LGHNA and CDR2 is YSLEER. The CDR3 covers 15 residues. The ends lost 4 bases at V and 5 bases at J; junction bases unmatched: 3. CDR3 nucleotide sequence: TGCGCCAGCAGCCGGACTAGCGGGGGATTAGATACGCAGTATTTT. It codes for CASSRTSGGLDTQYF.

The chain links TRBV16 to TRBJ1-4; unclear D gene. This CDR3 has 14 residues. V lost 2 bases to trimming and J lost 4 bases, with 8 bases between them. Germline-derived CDR1 and CDR2 are KGHSY and FQNENV. CDR3 amino acids: CASSQATGNEKLFF. The CDR3 region has the DNA TGTGCCAGCAGCCAAGCGACGGGTAATGAAAAACTGTTTTTT.

The V gene is TRBV7-2, the J gene TRBJ2-2, with 10 bases that match TRBD1. This CDR3 has 15 amino acids. Germline-derived CDR1 and CDR2 are SGHTA and FQGNSA. V shed 6 bases, J shed 4 bases, and the junction held 5 bases outside the gene matches. CDR3 in amino acids: CASRGQGRGTGELFF. CDR3 bases: TGTGCCAGCAGGGGACAGGGGCGGGGCACCGGGGAGCTGTTTTTT.

This clonotype has a single count. In DNA, the CDR3 is TGTGCCAGCAGTTACCATTACAGGGGAAATTCACCCCTCCACTTT. This sequence encodes CASSYHYRGNSPLHF. V is TRBV6-2 or TRBV6-3 and J is TRBJ1-6, with TRBD1 matching 7 bases. The CDR3 has 15 amino acids. Looked up from germline, CDR1 is MNHEY and CDR2 is SVGEGT. J was trimmed by 7 bases and V by 2 bases; bases with no gene match: 5.

This clonotype was seen repeatedly, ten times or more. The chain has TRBV5-1 and TRBJ2-5; D perhaps matches TRBD1 (5 bases). This CDR3 is 12 amino acids long. V was clipped by 5 bases and J by 9 bases, with 14 bases between them. Germline lookup yields CDR1 SGHRS and CDR2 YFSETQ. The CDR3 DNA sequence: TGCGCCAGCAGTTCTGACAGCACCGCCCAGTACTTC. Residues: CASSSDSTAQYF. Complete variable domain (other parts from reference TRBV5-1 and TRBJ2-5): KAGVTQTPRYLIKTRGQQVTLSCSPISGHRSVSWYQQTPGQGLQFLFEYFSETQRNKGNFPGRFSGRQFSNSRSEMNVSTLELGDSALYLCASSSDSTAQYFGPGTRLLVL.

This rearrangement joins TRBV6-1 to TRBJ2-5; D ambiguous. The V gene lost 6 bases and the J gene lost 4 bases, with 12 bases spanning the gap. The CDR3 consists of 13 residues. Germline V CDR1 and CDR2: MNHNS, SASEGT. CDR3 in amino acids: CASSPTAAETQYF. CDR3 in DNA: TGTGCCAGCAGCCCGACGGCGGCAGAGACCCAGTACTTC.

This clonotype was seen a few times. CDR3 coding DNA: TGTGCCAGCAAATTACAGGGGGCTAGCACAGATACGCAGTATTTT. It codes for CASKLQGASTDTQYF. The chain uses TRBV27 and TRBJ2-3; 9 bases match TRBD1. This CDR3 spans 15 amino acids. The germline CDR1 and CDR2 sequences are MNHEY and SMNVEV (reference sequence). The ends lost 7 bases at V and 0 bases at J; junction bases unmatched: 5.

This clonotype was observed a handful of times. This chain uses TRBV5-6 with TRBJ2-3; no clear D. CDR1 and CDR2 from the germline V gene are SGHDT and YYEEEE. The V end lost 0 bases, the J end lost 5 bases, and 10 bases lay between the germline ends. The CDR3 consists of 14 residues. The CDR3 region is CASSLDLGVDTQYF. In nucleotides, the CDR3 is TGTGCCAGCAGCTTGGATCTTGGAGTAGATACGCAGTATTTT.

The chain uses TRBV11-2 and TRBJ2-1; 10 positions agree with TRBD2. The germline V gene has CDR1 SGHAT and CDR2 FQNNGV. V lost 1 base, J lost 3 bases, and 6 bases stayed unmatched. This CDR3 has 17 residues. CDR3 amino acids: CASSLGASGGLYNEQFF. DNA for the CDR3: TGTGCCAGCAGCTTAGGGGCTAGCGGGGGCCTCTACAATGAGCAGTTCTTC.